Each of the 4 T cell receptor beta chains below was sequenced from the same sample in a study of siplizumab effects on memory and regulatory T cells. Clones were sequenced by immunoSEQ multiplex PCR, and TCRdb holds only the in-frame ones, with some missing. The sample yields around 100,000 clones, more than 90% seen once. The sequenced sample was CD4+ T cells sorted from blood. The receptors originated from a human donor in good health.

This chain links TRBV6-1 with TRBJ1-2; D ambiguous. CDR3 length: 11 residues. V lost 1 base and J lost 7, with 4 bases in between. Per the germline V gene, CDR1 is MNHNS and CDR2 is SASEGT. The DNA for the CDR3 is TGTGCCAGCAGTGAAGGGTTTGGCTACACCTTC. As protein: CASSEGFGYTF.

The J gene is TRBJ1-6, the V gene TRBV2, with TRBD1 as a possible D gene (5 bases). This CDR3 is built from 14 residues. Trimming removed 4 bases at V and 5 bases at J, with 9 bases between. Germline CDR1 SNHLY, CDR2 FYNNEI. The CDR3 sequence is CASSGGLNNSPLHF. The DNA of the CDR3 is TGTGCCAGCAGTGGGGGACTTAATAATTCACCCCTCCACTTT.

The rearrangement links TRBV28 to TRBJ1-5; 8 nucleotides match TRBD1. The length of the CDR3 is 14 residues. The J segment lost 2 bases and the V segment lost 10 bases, leaving 7 bases of the junction unmatched. Germline V gene lookup returns CDR1 MDHEN and CDR2 SYDVKM. CDR3 sequence reads: CATQGAWGNQPQHF. DNA of the CDR3: TGTGCCACCCAGGGGGCTTGGGGCAATCAGCCCCAGCATTTT. The full variable domain, its missing parts supplied by reference TRBV28 and TRBJ1-5, is DVKVTQSSRYLVKRTGEKVFLECVQDMDHENMFWYRQDPGLGLRLIYFSYDVKMKEKGDIPEGYSVSREKKERFSLILESASTNQTSMYLCATQGAWGNQPQHFGDGTRLSIL.

The chain links TRBV6-5 to TRBJ2-7; D is unclear. CDR1 is MNHEY, CDR2 SVGAGI, per germline. V was cut by 2 bases and J by 5 bases, with 4 bases left in between. There are 11 residues in the CDR3. The CDR3 sequence is CASSYGDEQYF. In DNA, the CDR3 is TGTGCCAGCAGTTACGGGGACGAGCAGTACTTC.